Included here is one TCR beta chain sequence, with context. Its cognate antigen has yet to be identified. The record has no base qualities; no much larger clone is one base away. The time point label on this specimen signifies: cycle 2 day 1 (C2D1) of nivolumab. All trial patients had relapsed after autologous stem cell transplantation, with cohorts A, B and C differing in prior brentuximab vedotin exposure. A total of around 60 patients with relapsed/refractory classical Hodgkin lymphoma made up the trial cohort, and each patient's best overall response was complete response, partial response or progressive disease. Trial patients were treated with single-agent nivolumab in the multi-cohort phase II CheckMate 205 trial. Best overall response was determined by an independent review committee according to the 2007 International Working Group response criteria. Trial PBMCs were collected immediately before nivolumab initiation (C1D1) and during therapy at cycle 2 day 1 and cycle 4 day 1. After peripheral blood was drawn into 8 mL Vacutainer Cell Preparation Tubes, PBMCs were isolated by centrifugation and then cryopreserved.

This specimen belongs to a study of PD-1 blockade in classical Hodgkin lymphoma (dated by TCRdb to 2020 to 2022). About the investigation overall: Nivolumab dosing was 3 mg/kg intravenously every 2 weeks, continuing until either disease progression or unacceptable toxicity. To define a peripheral blood immune signature of response to PD-1 blockade in classical Hodgkin lymphoma, the study combined TCR beta sequencing with CyTOF. What the work shows at the level of the full study, not this receptor alone: Baseline TCR diversity was reported as lower in newly diagnosed patients than in healthy donors, and lower still in relapsed/refractory patients. Trial patients achieving complete response had baseline diversity similar to newly diagnosed patients, whereas partial responders and progressors had significantly lower diversity. The study covered only a single clinical trial cohort, and the causes of the repertoire differences, possibly disease activity or prior therapy, were still not defined. Lower diversity was seen in patients whose nivolumab began less than 1 year after ASCT, and these patients were left out of later analyses so that immune reconstitution would not confound the results. By C4D1, a significant rise was seen in CD4+ TCR diversity but not in CD8+ TCR diversity (p=0.0027 vs p=0.16), and the rise was most apparent among complete responders (p=0.02).

From the cysteine up to the phenylalanine, the CDR3 has a length of 14 residues. This entry keeps only the CDR3 DNA: 42 bases, framed from base 1. V sheds 2 bases and J sheds 1 base, leaving 8 bases between their ends. CDR1 and CDR2 are drawn from the germline V gene: MNHNS, SASEGT. The Qiagen DNeasy kit was used to extract genomic DNA from unsorted PBMCs and from the negatively selected CD4+ and CD8+ fractions. TCR beta CDR3 regions were amplified by immunoSEQ multiplex PCR using primers annealing to V and J segments. A synthetic immune receptor repertoire was used to minimize amplification bias, and any remaining bias was removed computationally after sequencing. On the authors' methods: Custom Python scripts were used to quantify repertoire diversity as the Shannon entropy index. Unsorted, CD4+ and CD8+ repertoires were analyzed separately, except for combined analyses in which CD4+ and CD8+ sequences were merged in silico. Clonal expansion was defined as at least a 2-fold frequency increase after treatment relative to C1D1, with a pseudocount of 0.5 for undetected baseline clones. Singleton clones were defined as clones with 0 or 1 copy at C1D1, and non-singleton clones were defined as clones with 2 or more copies. Clones expanded in unsorted samples were annotated as CD4+, CD8+ or unknown by matching protein sequences in sorted samples from the same patient. Wilcoxon tests were applied to paired samples to test diversity changes from C1D1 to C4D1. Held by TCRdb, this immuneACCESS table contains in-frame sequences only and omits some clones. Under half of the omission traces to an unresolved V gene where checked; the cause of the rest is unknown. V, J and clone size derive from that table, while D and trimming were established from the DNA sequence. The sample profile shows more than 50,000 clones; about two thirds of them were found once. Approximately 8.4% of the sample is taken by the ten largest.

The source is a human donor with classical Hodgkin lymphoma. Sequencing used peripheral blood mononuclear cells (PBMCs), obtained before the second cycle of nivolumab. The rearranged segments are TRBV6-1 and TRBJ2-5; no D gene call is confident. The CDR3 protein: CASSEYDSQETQYF. The base sequence is TGTGCCAGCAGTGAATATGATTCCCAAGAGACCCAGTACTTC.